The 30 T cell receptor beta chains reported below all come from one sample, sequenced in a study of blood T cells in healthy people across ages. PCR was performed a second time for roughly 7 to 11 cycles using a sample-barcoded 5' primer and a J-beta primer mix. Each CDR3 protein is one row after TCRdb ran MiXCR on the 5' RACE reads. The sample includes about 570,000 distinct CDR3 sequences, about 27% of them seen just once. These sequences were also reported in another study, on T cells of mothers and their children.

Sequencing input: blood. Receptors originate from a boy aged 2 to 9 in good health.

The chain employs TRBV24-1 and TRBJ2-1, with 13 bases matching TRBD2. This CDR3 region has 16 residues. The germline V gene encodes CDR1 KGHDR and CDR2 SFDVKD. Trimming took 5 bases from V and 0 from J; bases not matched to a gene: 0. DNA of the CDR3: TGTGCCACCAGTGGGACTAGCGGGAGCTCCTACAATGAGCAGTTCTTC. Its protein is CATSGTSGSSYNEQFF.

The chain carries TRBV5-1 and TRBJ2-2; TRBD2 agrees at 9 bases. Germline values: CDR1 SGHRS, CDR2 YFSETQ. CDR3 size: 16 residues. V lost 4 bases and J lost 6; bases outside the gene matches: 10. CDR3 in amino acids: CASSRGTSRNAGELFF. DNA for the CDR3: TGCGCCAGCAGCAGGGGGACTAGCAGAAACGCCGGGGAGCTGTTTTTT.

CDR3 residues: CASSLELAGGGELFF. CDR3 coding DNA: TGCGCCAGCAGCTTGGAGCTAGCCGGAGGCGGGGAGCTGTTTTTT. The rearrangement uses TRBV5-1 and TRBJ2-2; a possible D gene is TRBD2 (5 bases). CDR1 and CDR2 from the germline V gene are SGHRS and YFSETQ. Trimming took 0 bases from V and 7 from J, leaving 13 bases between them. This CDR3 comprises 15 residues.

This clonotype was recorded a few times. This may be a read error, as it is one base from a much larger clone. The rearrangement uses TRBV5-6 and TRBJ2-5; D gene unclear. CDR3 length: 15 residues. CDR1 is SGHDT and CDR2 is YYEEEE in the germline V gene. CDR3 DNA: TGTGCCGGCAGCTTGGTTACTGGACACCAAGAGACCCAGTACTTC. It translates to CAGSLVTGHQETQYF.

V gene TRBV12-3 or TRBV12-4 combines with J gene TRBJ1-4, with D possibly TRBD1 on 5 matching bases. V was trimmed by 6 bases and J by 10 bases, leaving 18 bases between them. This CDR3 has 14 residues. CDR3: CASSPGVASGKLFF. CDR3 nucleotide sequence: TGTGCCAGCAGCCCGGGGGTGGCGAGTGGAAAACTGTTTTTT.

This clonotype was detected a few times. At one end the junction does not follow the germline gene, possibly because of a read error. The genes are TRBV6-2 or TRBV6-3 and TRBJ1-2, with TRBD1 identical over 7 bases. The CDR3 is 13 residues long. Germline loops: CDR1 MNHEY, CDR2 SVGEGT. CDR3 protein: CVSSFGTAYGYTF. The DNA for the CDR3 is TGTGTCAGCAGTTTCGGGACAGCCTATGGCTACACCTTC.

This clonotype was picked up a small number of times. Because the CDR3 is missing its conserved closing phenylalanine or tryptophan, this is likely a read error. The chain links TRBV6-5 to TRBJ2-7; D is ambiguous. Trimming took off 6 bases at V and 3 bases at J, with 9 bases between the two ends. Looked up from germline, CDR1 is MNHEY and CDR2 is SVGAGI. The CDR3 has 12 residues. The CDR3 coding sequence is TGTGCCAGCAGCTCCAACAGCTACGAGCAGTACCTC. Protein: CASSSNSYEQYL.

The chain links TRBV3-1 to TRBJ2-5; 7 positions match TRBD2. The end of the DNA aligns better with TRBJ2-1, so the J call may be wrong. Germline V gives CDR1 LGHDT, CDR2 YNNKEL (reference sequence). CDR3 size: 14 residues. The CDR3 DNA follows: TGTGCCAGCAGCCGGTCGCGGGGGAACAATGAGCAGTTCTTC. Translation: CASSRSRGNNEQFF.

The gene calls are TRBV12-3 or TRBV12-4 and TRBJ2-3; the match to TRBD2 covers 11 bases. This CDR3 is 17 amino acids long. The V gene end was trimmed by 0 bases and the J gene end by 4 bases; junction bases not matched to a gene: 6. This CDR3 reads CASSLALAGGRADTQYF. Written as DNA, the CDR3 is TGTGCCAGCAGTTTAGCCCTAGCGGGAGGAAGGGCAGATACGCAGTATTTT.

This clonotype was recorded at least ten times. The rearrangement links TRBV20-1 to TRBJ2-1; 9 positions agree with TRBD2. CDR3 size: 16 residues. J lost 6 bases, V lost 0 bases, and 9 bases had no gene match. The germline V gene has CDR1 DFQATT and CDR2 SNEGSKA (reference sequence). This chain's CDR3 is CSARDRVAGVGNEQFF. Here the CDR3 DNA reads TGCAGTGCTAGAGATCGGGTAGCGGGAGTAGGCAATGAGCAGTTCTTC.

This clonotype was found a few times. The genes are TRBV6-6 and TRBJ2-7, with 8 bases aligning to TRBD1. V was clipped by 4 bases and J by 5 bases; unmatched bases: 10. Germline CDR1 MNHNY, CDR2 SVGAGI (reference sequence). This CDR3 region has 15 residues. CDR3 region: CASSSPDRVNDEQYF. Here the CDR3 DNA reads TGTGCCAGCAGTTCCCCGGACAGGGTAAACGACGAGCAGTACTTC.

The chain carries TRBV12-3 or TRBV12-4 and TRBJ1-2, with TRBD1 identical over 8 bases. After removal of 5 bases from V and 8 bases from J, the junction contained 7 bases not matched to a gene. The CDR3 length is 13 residues. CDR3 sequence reads: CASSPTTGVGYTF. The CDR3 DNA follows: TGTGCCAGCAGTCCCACGACAGGGGTCGGCTACACCTTC.

This sequence joins TRBV5-1 and TRBJ2-1, with 15 bases that match TRBD2. J gave up 1 base and V 4 bases, and 3 bases lay outside the gene matches. This CDR3 has 17 amino acids. Looked up from germline, CDR1 is SGHRS and CDR2 is YFSETQ. The CDR3 DNA follows: TGCGCCAGCAGCCAGGGACTAGCGGGGGGATCCTACAATGAGCAGTTCTTC. Its protein is CASSQGLAGGSYNEQFF. Drawing the rest from reference TRBV5-1 and TRBJ2-1, the complete variable domain is KAGVTQTPRYLIKTRGQQVTLSCSPISGHRSVSWYQQTPGQGLQFLFEYFSETQRNKGNFPGRFSGRQFSNSRSEMNVSTLELGDSALYLCASSQGLAGGSYNEQFFGPGTRLTVL.

The chain joins TRBV12-3 or TRBV12-4 to TRBJ2-3, with 9 bases identical to TRBD2. This CDR3 contains 12 residues. V lost 5 bases, J lost 13 bases, and 7 bases stayed unmatched. The CDR3 DNA follows: TGTGCCAGCAGTATCTCCGGGACTAGCAAGTATTTT. It is translated as CASSISGTSKYF.

The rearrangement links TRBV5-1 to TRBJ2-3; TRBD2 matches at 14 bases. Per germline, CDR1 SGHRS and CDR2 YFSETQ. CDR3 size: 21 residues. The V and J ends lost 1 base and 1 base, in that order; junction bases with no gene match: 14. The CDR3 region has the DNA TGCGCCAGCAGCTTGCGCCGAGGACTAGCGGGGGGTTCCCCTGGCACAGATACGCAGTATTTT. It yields the protein CASSLRRGLAGGSPGTDTQYF.

The V gene is TRBV19, the J gene TRBJ2-7, with D perhaps matching TRBD1 or TRBD2 (6 bases each). Germline loops: CDR1 LNHDA, CDR2 SQIVND (reference sequence). V lost 3 bases and J lost 2, with 14 bases in between. CDR3 length equals 15 residues. In nucleotides, the CDR3 is TGTGCCAGTAGTATGGCGGAGGGGGGCCCCTACGAGCAGTACTTC. This gives the protein CASSMAEGGPYEQYF.

Comments on this clonotype: At one end the junction does not follow the germline gene, possibly because of a read error. V usage is TRBV16 and J usage is TRBJ2-5, with 7 bases aligning to TRBD2. The CDR3 extends over 13 amino acids. The germline V gene has CDR1 KGHSY and CDR2 FQNENV. CDR3 sequence: CASSHPPRREQLF. The CDR3 nucleotides are TGTGCCAGCAGCCACCCTCCCCGGCGGGAGCAGCTCTTC. Variable domain in full (rest from reference TRBV16 and TRBJ2-5): GEEVAQTPKHLVRGEGQKAKLYCAPIKGHSYVFWYQQVLKNEFKFLISFQNENVFDETGMPKERFSAKCLPNSPCSLEIQATKLEDSAVYFCASSHPPRREQLFGPGTRLLVL.

This clonotype was observed many times. The chain combines TRBV7-9 with TRBJ2-6; D is undetermined. Trimming cost V 6 bases and J 0 bases, with 9 bases left between them. The CDR3 loop spans 15 amino acids. Germline-derived CDR1 and CDR2 are SEHNR and FQNEAQ (reference sequence). CDR3 in DNA: TGTGCCAGCAGTGGGGAAAGCTCTGGGGCCAACGTCCTGACTTTC. The encoded protein is CASSGESSGANVLTF.

The J gene is TRBJ2-1, the V gene TRBV11-2; D remains ambiguous. V was clipped by 8 bases and J by 5 bases, with 7 bases between them. Germline V gene sequence: CDR1 SGHAT, CDR2 FQNNGV. The CDR3 spans 11 residues. The CDR3 bases are TGTGCCAGCGAGATGGACAATGAGCAGTTCTTC. Translating it yields CASEMDNEQFF.

There are a few counts of this clonotype. The gene calls are TRBV11-1 and TRBJ1-1, with 7 bases that match TRBD1. The V and J ends lost 4 bases and 2 bases, in that order; junction bases with no gene match: 10. The CDR3 has 16 residues. Germline lookup yields CDR1 SGHAT and CDR2 FQDESV (reference sequence). The CDR3 bases are TGTGCCAGCAGCTCCCGACAGGGTGGGTCTAACACTGAAGCTTTCTTT. Translating it yields CASSSRQGGSNTEAFF.

The chain is built from TRBV7-2 and TRBJ2-4; 9 bases match TRBD1. The trim removed 6 bases at V and 8 bases at J, leaving 5 bases unmatched. The CDR3 sequence is 13 residues long. Germline loops: CDR1 SGHTA, CDR2 FQGNSA. As DNA, the CDR3 is TGTGCCAGCAGGTGGGGACAGGGTGACATTCAGTACTTC. This codes for CASRWGQGDIQYF.

The chain is built from TRBV12-3 or TRBV12-4 and TRBJ2-2; D gene unclear. The CDR3 covers 14 residues. Trimming removed 5 bases from V and 6 bases from J, with 13 bases in between. CDR3 in DNA: TGTGCCAGCAGTCCAATACTACGAGCCGGGGAGCTGTTTTTT. Protein product: CASSPILRAGELFF.

The chain has TRBV29-1 and TRBJ2-5, with 8 nucleotides matching TRBD2. V trimming: 2 bases; J trimming: 11 bases; junction bases outside the gene matches: 7. Per germline, CDR1 SQVTM and CDR2 ANQGSEA. The CDR3 consists of 12 residues. DNA of the CDR3: TGCAGCGTTGAAACAGCGGGAGTGGAGCAGTACTTC. Translated, it gives CSVETAGVEQYF. Looking up the rest from reference TRBV29-1 and TRBJ2-5 gives the full variable domain: SAVISQKPSRDICQRGTSLTIQCQVDSQVTMMFWYRQQPGQSLTLIATANQGSEATYESGFVIDKFPISRPNLTFSTLTVSNMSPEDSSIYLCSVETAGVEQYFGPGTRLLVL.

This clonotype was observed a handful of times. The genes are TRBV14 and TRBJ2-1; 9 nucleotides line up with TRBD2. The J segment lost 4 bases and the V segment lost 1 base, leaving 8 bases of the junction unmatched. CDR1 is SGHDN, CDR2 FVKESK, per germline. The CDR3 contains 17 residues. The chain's CDR3 is CASSQGYGGLAYNEQFF. DNA of the CDR3: TGTGCCAGCAGCCAAGGTTACGGGGGACTAGCTTACAATGAGCAGTTCTTC.

J is TRBJ2-1 and V is TRBV20-1; D may be TRBD1 or TRBD2 (5 bases each). The J call may be incorrect, as the DNA end agrees better with TRBJ2-7. This CDR3 has 17 amino acids. Germline V gives CDR1 DFQATT, CDR2 SNEGSKA (reference sequence). The CDR3: CSASSFFEGSSYNEQYF. The CDR3, as DNA: TGCAGTGCTAGTAGTTTTTTCGAGGGGAGCTCCTACAATGAGCAGTACTTC.

V usage is TRBV29-1 and J usage is TRBJ2-7, with TRBD1 as a possible D gene (6 bases). V shed 6 bases and J shed 7 bases, with 19 bases lying between them. CDR3 length: 13 residues. Germline-derived CDR1 and CDR2 are SQVTM and ANQGSEA. The DNA of the CDR3 is TGCAGCGTAGATATCGGGACATCTCGAGAGCAGTACTTC. Protein product: CSVDIGTSREQYF.

The genes are TRBV6-5 and TRBJ1-2; 7 bases are a match to TRBD1. The CDR3 contains 14 residues. CDR1 MNHEY and CDR2 SVGAGI come from the germline V gene. Germline trimming cut 2 bases from V and 7 bases from J; bases unmatched to any gene: 7. In DNA form, the CDR3 reads TGTGCCAGCAGTTACCGGACAGGCTTTTCTGGCTACACCTTC. It specifies CASSYRTGFSGYTF.

The rearrangement links TRBV29-1 to TRBJ1-2; TRBD1 agrees at 8 bases. From germline, CDR1 is SQVTM and CDR2 ANQGSEA. Trimming at V came to 7 bases and at J to 2 bases, leaving 3 bases not matched to a gene. The length of the CDR3 is 12 residues. CDR3 residues: CSADRVNYGYTF. The CDR3 DNA follows: TGCAGCGCGGACAGGGTAAACTATGGCTACACCTTC.

The chain has TRBV10-3 and TRBJ1-1; no clear D gene. CDR3 length equals 15 residues. Deletions cut 3 bases from V and 1 base from J, with 12 bases between. Germline V gene sequence: CDR1 ENHRY, CDR2 SYGVKD. The CDR3 loop is CAISERTLGNTEAFF. As DNA, the CDR3 is TGTGCCATCAGTGAACGGACCTTAGGGAACACTGAAGCTTTCTTT.

This clonotype was counted only a few times. The rearrangement links TRBV2 to TRBJ1-1, with D perhaps matching TRBD1 (6 bases). Deletions cut 10 bases from V and 1 base from J, with 10 bases between. The CDR3 is 12 residues long. CDR1 SNHLY and CDR2 FYNNEI come from the germline V gene. CDR3 coding DNA: TGTGCCACCCGACAGGAGAACACTGAAGCTTTCTTT. It encodes CATRQENTEAFF.